A selection of T cell receptor beta chains follows, all from one sample in a study of blood T cells in healthy people across ages. TCRdb reprocessed the 5' RACE reads via MiXCR and lists one record per CDR3 protein. The repertoire includes about 640,000 distinct CDR3 sequences, around three fifths of them detected once, and 30% to 45% sits in the top ten. Sequenced material: blood. Receptor source: a man aged 55 to 69 in good health. CDR3s include the opening cysteine and the closing phenylalanine or tryptophan. The D gene is left open where the match is weak. Clone size, where shown, is once, few, many, or a class for clones that have expanded.

D gene,V gene,clone size,J gene,CDR3 protein,CDR3 DNA
TRBD2,TRBV6-6,-,TRBJ2-3,CASSRLLAGFTDTQYF,TGTGCCAGCAGCCGTTTACTAGCGGGGTTCACAGATACGCAGTATTTT
TRBD2,TRBV11-2,few,TRBJ2-1,CASSSTSGANNEQFF,TGTGCCAGCAGCTCGACTAGCGGGGCAAACAATGAGCAGTTCTTC
-,TRBV29-1,-,TRBJ1-4,CSVAGMGEKLFF,TGCAGCGTTGCAGGGATGGGTGAAAAACTGTTTTTT
-,TRBV20-1,many,TRBJ2-1,CSAWPGQYNEQFF,TGCAGTGCTTGGCCAGGACAATACAATGAGCAGTTCTTC
-,TRBV3-1,few,TRBJ2-2,CASSLGHPNTGELFF,TGCGCCAGCAGCTTGGGACACCCGAACACCGGGGAGCTGTTTTTT
-,TRBV6-6,-,TRBJ2-2,CASSYSIGTGELFF,TGTGCCAGCAGTTACTCGATCGGGACCGGGGAGCTGTTTTTT
-,TRBV29-1,few,TRBJ2-5,CSGIGVQETQYF,TGCAGCGGGATCGGGGTCCAAGAGACCCAGTACTTC
TRBD2,TRBV29-1,few,TRBJ2-3,CSVFRRISGALTDTQYF,TGCAGCGTTTTTCGGCGAATAAGCGGGGCTCTGACAGATACGCAGTATTTT
TRBD2,TRBV4-1,-,TRBJ2-5,CASSQDVSGGAQETQYF,TGCGCCAGCAGCCAAGATGTGAGCGGGGGGGCCCAAGAGACCCAGTACTTC
-,TRBV10-3,-,TRBJ2-7,CAISAGRAYEQYF,TGTGCCATCAGTGCCGGCAGGGCCTACGAGCAGTACTTC
-,TRBV20-1,-,TRBJ2-5,CSAARRRGSLRLGGETQYF,TGCAGTGCTGCCCGGCGGCGGGGTTCCCTCCGCCTAGGGGGAGAGACCCAGTACTTC
-,TRBV7-9,-,TRBJ2-2,CASRGLDTGELFF,TGTGCCAGCAGGGGGTTGGACACCGGGGAGCTGTTTTTT
-,TRBV4-2,-,TRBJ2-3,CASSQRTDRDTQYF,TGTGCCAGCAGCCAACGAACAGACAGAGATACGCAGTATTTT
TRBD1,TRBV10-1,-,TRBJ2-4,CASSETSGGNIQYF,TGCGCCAGCAGTGAGACCTCAGGGGGAAACATTCAGTACTTC
-,TRBV29-1,medium-sized,TRBJ1-2,CSVEEYRGVRGVYGYTF,TGCAGCGTTGAAGAGTACCGGGGCGTCCGAGGGGTTTATGGCTACACCTTC
-,TRBV6-4,-,TRBJ2-1,CASSDSFFSGRRFF,TGTGCTAGCAGTGACTCTTTCTTTTCGGGACGGCGGTTCTTC
-,TRBV6-2/TRBV6-3,many,TRBJ2-1,CASSPRGLYNEQFF,TGTGCCAGCAGTCCCCGGGGGCTCTACAATGAGCAGTTCTTC
TRBD2,TRBV6-5,-,TRBJ2-5,CASSTAASGGAFEQYF,TGTGCCAGCAGTACAGCGGCTAGCGGGGGGGCCTTTGAGCAGTACTTC
-,TRBV6-5,once,TRBJ2-1,CASSYSSGLSYNEQFF,TGTGCCAGCAGTTACTCATCGGGTCTCTCCTACAATGAGCAGTTCTTC
-,TRBV12-3/TRBV12-4,few,TRBJ1-2,CASSRSGSNYGYTF,TGTGCCAGCAGTCGATCAGGGTCGAACTATGGCTACACCTTC
TRBD1,TRBV11-2,-,TRBJ2-5,CASSLGPTGVGETQYF,TGTGCCAGCAGCTTAGGCCCGACAGGGGTTGGAGAGACCCAGTACTTC
-,TRBV7-9,-,TRBJ1-4,CASSFGSASTNEKLFF,TGTGCCAGCAGCTTTGGGAGCGCATCAACTAATGAAAAACTGTTTTTT
-,TRBV5-6,-,TRBJ2-7,CASSRGSRSYEQYF,TGTGCCAGCAGCCGGGGGTCCAGGTCCTACGAGCAGTACTTC
-,TRBV3-1,few,TRBJ2-3,CASSQDQGDTQYF,TGTGCCAGCAGCCAAGACCAGGGGGATACGCAGTATTTT
-,TRBV12-3/TRBV12-4,-,TRBJ2-6,CASSDTGSGANVLTF,TGTGCCAGCAGCGATACAGGGAGTGGGGCCAACGTCCTGACTTTC
TRBD1,TRBV7-2,-,TRBJ1-1,CASSRIGTGRTEAFF,TGTGCCAGCAGTAGGATCGGGACAGGGCGCACTGAAGCTTTCTTT
TRBD1,TRBV6-6,-,TRBJ1-2,CASAPGQGNYGYTF,TGTGCCAGCGCTCCGGGACAGGGCAACTATGGCTACACCTTC
-,TRBV9,-,TRBJ2-5,CASSAGRGRETQYF,TGTGCCAGCAGCGCCGGACGGGGAAGGGAGACCCAGTACTTC
-,TRBV29-1,few,TRBJ2-1,CSVVSGVYEQFF,TGCAGCGTTGTCTCGGGGGTGTATGAGCAGTTCTTC
-,TRBV20-1,-,TRBJ2-5,CSAISFQETQYF,TGCAGTGCAATCTCTTTTCAAGAGACCCAGTACTTC
TRBD2,TRBV19,once,TRBJ2-6,CASSIGLAESGANVLTF,TGTGCCAGTAGTATCGGGCTAGCGGAATCTGGGGCCAACGTCCTGACTTTC
-,TRBV12-3/TRBV12-4,-,TRBJ2-1,CASTGRSSYNEQFF,TGTGCCAGCACGGGGAGGAGCTCCTACAATGAGCAGTTCTTC
-,TRBV6-5,-,TRBJ1-4,CASSFDPGTFTAEKLFF,TGTGCCAGCAGTTTCGATCCCGGGACCTTCACGGCTGAAAAACTGTTTTTT
-,TRBV6-1,few,TRBJ2-7,CASSVEGPTTYEQYF,TGTGCCAGCAGTGTGGAGGGACCAACCACCTACGAGCAGTACTTC
-,TRBV12-3/TRBV12-4,-,TRBJ2-1,CASSLKEQFF,TGTGCCAGCAGTCTGAAGGAGCAGTTCTTC
-,TRBV28,-,TRBJ2-2,CASSSPGTQNTGELFF,TGTGCCAGCAGTTCCCCGGGGACCCAGAACACCGGGGAGCTGTTTTTT
-,TRBV10-3,-,TRBJ2-5,CAISEGGARQETQYF,TGTGCCATCAGTGAGGGCGGAGCGAGACAAGAGACCCAGTACTTC
TRBD2,TRBV4-2,few,TRBJ2-5,CASSQVGTSSGEQYF,TGTGCCAGCAGCCAAGTCGGGACTAGCTCGGGGGAGCAGTACTTC
-,TRBV12-3/TRBV12-4,many,TRBJ2-7,CASSIQGLTEQYF,TGTGCCAGCAGTATTCAGGGGTTAACCGAGCAGTACTTC
TRBD1,TRBV7-2,many,TRBJ2-1,CASRAGQGGYNEQFF,TGTGCCAGCAGAGCGGGACAGGGGGGCTACAATGAGCAGTTCTTC
-,TRBV7-6,-,TRBJ2-6,CASSLRSAAPSGANVLTF,TGTGCCAGCAGCTTAAGATCGGCAGCTCCCTCTGGGGCCAACGTCCTGACTTTC
-,TRBV20-1,-,TRBJ2-5,CSATLGQETQYF,TGCAGTGCCACCCTGGGGCAAGAGACCCAGTACTTC
TRBD2,TRBV9,-,TRBJ2-3,CASSVALAGGLTDTQYF,TGTGCCAGCAGCGTAGCGCTAGCGGGGGGACTCACAGATACGCAGTATTTT
-,TRBV18,-,TRBJ2-1,CASSAPRDVQDEQFF,TGTGCCAGCTCAGCACCCCGGGACGTACAAGATGAGCAGTTCTTC
-,TRBV6-6,-,TRBJ1-1,CASRTAGGSWNTEAFF,TGTGCCAGCAGAACGGCTGGGGGTTCTTGGAACACTGAAGCTTTCTTT
TRBD1,TRBV10-3,-,TRBJ2-3,CATLGTGGPDTQYF,TGTGCCACCCTGGGGACAGGGGGCCCAGATACGCAGTATTTT
TRBD2,TRBV14,-,TRBJ2-7,CASSRGRTSWSYEQYF,TGTGCCAGCAGCCGAGGCCGGACTAGCTGGTCCTACGAGCAGTACTTC
-,TRBV20-1,few,TRBJ2-7,CSATPAGYEQYF,TGCAGTGCTACCCCGGCAGGCTACGAGCAGTACTTC
-,TRBV20-1,-,TRBJ2-5,CSAPGAETQYF,TGCAGTGCGCCGGGGGCGGAGACCCAGTACTTC
TRBD2,TRBV5-1,-,TRBJ2-5,CASSSTGTSGGEETQYF,TGCGCCAGCAGCTCGACCGGGACTAGCGGGGGGGAAGAGACCCAGTACTTC
-,TRBV18,-,TRBJ2-3,CASSPEMGETDTQYF,TGTGCCAGCTCACCCGAGATGGGGGAAACAGATACGCAGTATTTT
TRBD1,TRBV20-1,-,TRBJ2-4,CSARVPGDRYIQYF,TGCAGTGCTAGGGTCCCCGGGGACAGGTACATTCAGTACTTC
-,TRBV6-2/TRBV6-3,few,TRBJ2-5,CASSYSRDFQETQYF,TGTGCCAGCAGTTATTCGAGGGACTTCCAAGAGACCCAGTACTTC
-,TRBV3-1,-,TRBJ2-1,CASSYWDISSYNKQFF,TGTGCCAGCAGCTACTGGGACATCAGCTCCTACAATAAGCAGTTCTTC
TRBD1,TRBV12-3/TRBV12-4,-,TRBJ1-1,CASSLTGVTEAFF,TGTGCCAGCAGCCTGACAGGGGTCACTGAAGCTTTCTTT
-,TRBV5-1,once,TRBJ1-6,CASSLDQDGSPLHF,TGCGCCAGCAGCTTGGATCAGGATGGCTCACCCCTCCACTTT
-,TRBV2,few,TRBJ1-4,CASSGGAGGEKLFF,TGTGCCAGCAGTGGGGGGGCAGGTGGCGAAAAACTGTTTTTT
-,TRBV6-2/TRBV6-3,-,TRBJ2-7,CASSQDMGYEQYF,TGTGCCAGCAGTCAGGACATGGGGTACGAGCAGTACTTC
-,TRBV20-1,-,TRBJ1-5,CSARDVGGGSNQPQHF,TGCAGTGCTAGAGATGTGGGGGGAGGTAGCAATCAGCCCCAGCATTTT
-,TRBV7-9,-,TRBJ1-2,CASSRPGGVYYGYTF,TGTGCCAGCAGCCGCCCGGGGGGCGTATACTATGGCTACACCTTC